What follows are 17 T cell receptor beta chains derived from one specimen sequenced in a study of identical twins. Each CDR3 protein is one row after TCRdb ran MiXCR on the 5' RACE reads. The repertoire includes approximately 890,000 distinct CDR3 sequences, more than 9% of them detected once, and under 2% sits in the top ten. These same records also appear under a second study, on yellow fever vaccine responses in identical twins.

Source material: PBMCs. These receptors were taken from a woman younger than 30 in good health.

This clonotype was counted at least ten times. The V call is TRBV4-2, the J call TRBJ2-1; 8 nucleotides align to TRBD2. The length of the CDR3 is 18 residues. V shed 1 base, J shed 0 bases, and the junction held 8 bases outside the gene matches. Germline-derived CDR1 and CDR2 are LGHNA and YNFKEQ. DNA of the CDR3: TGTGCCAGCAGCCAAGCCGGCTATACTAGCGGCTCCTACAATGAGCAGTTCTTC. Translation: CASSQAGYTSGSYNEQFF.

This clonotype was observed a handful of times. The genes are TRBV9 and TRBJ2-1; TRBD2 matches at 10 bases. CDR3 length equals 17 residues. Germline CDR1 SGDLS, CDR2 YYNGEE. J gave up 0 bases and V 4 bases, and 7 bases lay outside the gene matches. CDR3 DNA sequence: TGTGCCAGCAGCACTCACCCTAGCGGGAGCTCCTACAATGAGCAGTTCTTC. Translated, it gives CASSTHPSGSSYNEQFF.

This clonotype was seen ten or more times. The chain couples TRBV20-1 to TRBJ2-3; TRBD2 aligns across 8 bases. Germline CDR1 and CDR2: DFQATT and SNEGSKA (reference sequence). The V gene end was trimmed by 3 bases and the J gene end by 4 bases; junction bases not matched to a gene: 9. This CDR3 spans 15 amino acids. The CDR3 coding sequence is TGCAGTGCTAGGATGGTCGGGAGGGAGGCAGATACGCAGTATTTT. It encodes CSARMVGREADTQYF.

The sample holds a few counts of this clonotype. The genes are TRBV7-9 and TRBJ1-6; D gene ambiguous. Germline CDR1 reads SEHNR; CDR2 reads FQNEAQ (reference sequence). V was clipped by 4 bases and J by 8 bases, with 15 bases between them. This CDR3 is 15 amino acids long. The CDR3 here is CASSSEWEVYSPLHF. The CDR3 DNA reads TGTGCCAGCAGCTCTGAATGGGAAGTCTATTCACCCCTCCACTTT. The complete variable domain, with remaining parts taken from reference TRBV7-9 and TRBJ1-6, reads DTGVSQNPRHKITKRGQNVTFRCDPISEHNRLYWYRQTLGQGPEFLTYFQNEAQLEKSRLLSDRFSAERPKGSFSTLEIQRTEQGDSAMYLCASSSEWEVYSPLHFGNGTRLTVT.

Many counts were recorded for this clonotype. J is TRBJ2-5 and V is TRBV27, with D perhaps matching TRBD1 or TRBD2 (6 bases each). The CDR3 extends over 14 amino acids. Germline CDR1 MNHEY, CDR2 SMNVEV (reference sequence). V lost 5 bases to trimming and J lost 8 bases, with 18 bases between them. Here the CDR3 reads CASSPSGGRGTQYF. DNA for the CDR3: TGTGCCAGCAGTCCGTCTGGGGGGCGGGGTACCCAGTACTTC.

This clonotype was observed a handful of times. The chain has TRBV3-1 and TRBJ1-2; TRBD1 is a possible D gene (6 bases). Germline lookup yields CDR1 LGHDT and CDR2 YNNKEL (reference sequence). Trimming cost V 0 bases and J 2 bases, with 13 bases left between them. The CDR3 is 16 amino acids. DNA of the CDR3: TGTGCCAGCAGCCAAGATTGGGACATACGGAACTATGGCTACACCTTC. It codes for CASSQDWDIRNYGYTF. Filled out from reference TRBV3-1 and TRBJ1-2, the complete variable domain reads DTAVSQTPKYLVTQMGNDKSIKCEQNLGHDTMYWYKQDSKKFLKIMFSYNNKELIINETVPNRFSPKSPDKAHLNLHINSLELGDSAVYFCASSQDWDIRNYGYTFGSGTRLTVV.

Ten or more counts support this clonotype. The chain has TRBV25-1 and TRBJ2-7; D might be TRBD1 or TRBD2, each matching 5 bases. V was clipped by 8 bases and J by 3 bases, with 23 bases between them. Germline V gives CDR1 MGHDK, CDR2 SYGVNS. This CDR3 contains 16 residues. The CDR3 loop reads CASLLRRGRKVYEQYV. As DNA, the CDR3 is TGTGCCAGCCTACTCCGTCGGGGCAGAAAAGTCTACGAGCAGTACGTC.

This clonotype was seen only a few times. This chain connects TRBV20-1 to TRBJ2-7; D unclear. Germline CDR1 reads DFQATT; CDR2 reads SNEGSKA (reference sequence). The CDR3 totals 13 residues. V dropped 6 bases and J dropped 2 bases, with 14 bases sitting between them. Here the CDR3 reads CSAQVNYAYEQYF. The CDR3 DNA is TGCAGTGCCCAAGTAAATTATGCCTACGAGCAGTACTTC.

In this sample, this clonotype turned up a few times. The rearrangement links TRBV3-1 to TRBJ2-1; 11 bases match TRBD2. This CDR3 has 15 amino acids. V trimming: 0 bases; J trimming: 9 bases; junction bases outside the gene matches: 4. From germline, CDR1 is LGHDT and CDR2 YNNKEL (reference sequence). The CDR3 sequence: CASSQDQLAGGEQFF. DNA of the CDR3: TGTGCCAGCAGCCAAGATCAGCTAGCGGGAGGTGAGCAGTTCTTC.

This clonotype was found a few times. The chain couples TRBV12-3 or TRBV12-4 to TRBJ2-3; D possibly matches TRBD1 or TRBD2 (5 bases each). Trimming pared 9 bases from V and 5 bases from J, leaving 24 bases between. This CDR3 region has 16 residues. The CDR3 DNA follows: TGTGCCAGTCTGTACGAACAGGCGAGGGGATTAGATACGCAGTATTTT. Its translation: CASLYEQARGLDTQYF.

This clonotype came up once. At one end, the junction sequence differs from germline, possibly due to a read error. This chain uses TRBV28 with TRBJ1-2, with D uncertain. Germline V gene lookup returns CDR1 MDHEN and CDR2 SYDVKM. The CDR3 extends over 12 amino acids. The DNA for the CDR3 is TGTGCCAGTAGTTATTTCGACTATGGCTACACCTTC. It specifies CASSYFDYGYTF.

The rearrangement uses TRBV4-1 and TRBJ1-3; D is possibly TRBD1 (5 bases). CDR1 and CDR2 (germline): MGHRA, YSYEKL. This CDR3 is built from 19 residues. V gave up 0 bases and J gave up 5 bases, with 23 bases separating them. CDR3 bases: TGCGCCAGCAGCCAAGATGCGGAGAGAGGGCAGGGAGTAAGAAACACCATATATTTT. Amino acid sequence: CASSQDAERGQGVRNTIYF.

The chain couples TRBV7-9 to TRBJ2-1; tentative D call: TRBD1 (6 bases). Germline V gene sequence: CDR1 SEHNR, CDR2 FQNEAQ (reference sequence). Trimming took off 4 bases at V and 5 bases at J, with 15 bases between the two ends. The CDR3 extends over 15 amino acids. CDR3: CASSYQGTYNNEQFF. The CDR3 nucleotides are TGTGCCAGCAGCTATCAAGGGACATATAACAATGAGCAGTTCTTC.

This clonotype was observed at least ten times. The chain carries TRBV5-1 and TRBJ1-5; D is unclear. This CDR3 spans 16 amino acids. V was cut by 2 bases and J by 0 bases, with 12 bases left in between. Per the germline V gene, CDR1 is SGHRS and CDR2 is YFSETQ. Here the CDR3 reads CASSFIRHPSNQPQHF. CDR3 nucleotides: TGCGCCAGCAGCTTTATTAGACACCCTAGCAATCAGCCCCAGCATTTT.

This clonotype was recorded a few times. The chain has TRBV2 and TRBJ2-6, with 9 bases identical to TRBD2. Germline V lookup: CDR1 SNHLY, CDR2 FYNNEI. The CDR3 spans 17 residues. V lost 6 bases to trimming and J lost 11 bases; unmatched junction nucleotides: 17. The chain's CDR3 is CASSPVGSGSLTDVLTF. The CDR3 bases are TGTGCCAGCAGCCCCGTCGGTAGCGGGAGTCTTACTGACGTCCTGACTTTC.

This clonotype was detected a few times. In nucleotides, the CDR3 is TGCAGTGCTAGCACCTTAAGTGGCTACACCTTC. This encodes CSASTLSGYTF. V usage is TRBV20-1 and J usage is TRBJ1-2; D is ambiguous. The CDR3 consists of 11 residues. Germline CDR1 reads DFQATT; CDR2 reads SNEGSKA (reference sequence). Trimming left V 3 bases short and J 7 bases short, with 9 bases between.

The DNA of the CDR3 is TGTGCCAGCAGCTTAATGGTAGCCGCCTACGAGCAGTACTTC. It specifies CASSLMVAAYEQYF. V gene TRBV7-6 combines with J gene TRBJ2-7; the D is unclear. The CDR3 has 14 residues. Per the germline V gene, CDR1 is SGHVS and CDR2 is FNYEAQ. V was clipped by 2 bases and J by 2 bases, with 10 bases between them.